The entry that follows covers one T cell receptor beta chain sequence. These data belong to a study of control samples from healthy donors and cancer patients. The germline V gene has CDR1 SNHLY and CDR2 FYNNEI. Trimming cost V 7 bases and J 5 bases; bases outside gene matches: 16. This CDR3 is 18 amino acids long. The method was immunoSEQ multiplex PCR; TCRdb's version includes in-frame clones alone and lacks a portion of them. The sample includes around 53,000 clones, about nine tenths of them seen just once. This sequence joins TRBV2 and TRBJ2-1; 11 bases line up with TRBD2. Material: PBMCs. The TCR comes from a man aged 60-69 years with head and neck cancer. The chain's CDR3 is CASIMGSGRATVNNEQFF. In DNA, the CDR3 is TGTGCCAGCATTATGGGTAGCGGGAGGGCCACTGTAAACAATGAGCAGTTCTTC.